The rows below give T cell receptor beta chains drawn from one sample of a study of T cell responses to AZD1222 COVID-19 vaccine. Data came from immunoSEQ multiplex PCR; TCRdb stores just in-frame clones and leaves some out. The repertoire consists of roughly 150,000 clones, with around 91% occurring once and the leading ten covering about 5.3%. Material: peripheral blood, obtained on day 0 of AZD1222 vaccination. The receptor set was obtained from an adult in good health. CDR3s include the opening cysteine and the closing phenylalanine or tryptophan. Size tells how often a clone was seen (once, few, many) or the class of an expanded clone, and some rows leave it out.

CDR3aa,abundance,v_gene,j_gene
CASSLVGTGWADTQYF,NA,TRBV11-2,TRBJ2-3
CASSPRTGGPGNTIYF,NA,TRBV5-6,TRBJ1-3
CASSQSQGTEAFF,once,TRBV16,TRBJ1-1
CSVLTAGGYTF,once,TRBV29-1,TRBJ1-2
CASSRDRVYEQYF,NA,TRBV6-5,TRBJ2-7
CASSLFRRNIQYF,NA,TRBV19,TRBJ2-4
CASSFLDSHTGELFF,NA,TRBV7-8,TRBJ2-2
CASRTAGTSGIGETQYF,NA,TRBV5-1,TRBJ2-5
CASSLGLGGKEYF,NA,TRBV11-2,TRBJ2-7
CASRVAGGTDTQYF,NA,TRBV4-1,TRBJ2-3
CASSTRTLAGETQYF,NA,TRBV19,TRBJ2-5
CASSLGGLSSSNQPQHF,NA,TRBV7-6,TRBJ1-5
CASSLGPSGSLIAGELFF,NA,TRBV5-4,TRBJ2-2
CASSQTDYEQYF,few,TRBV28,TRBJ2-7
CASSSGQANTEAFF,NA,TRBV28,TRBJ1-1
CASSTPTKAGRGYEQYF,NA,TRBV13,TRBJ2-7
CASSQGRQGGQETQYF,NA,TRBV4-3,TRBJ2-5
CASSQGSTGNTIYF,NA,TRBV4-1,TRBJ1-3
CASSQGRFSNQPQHF,NA,TRBV28,TRBJ1-5
CASSGGGGRGYGYTF,NA,TRBV19,TRBJ1-2
CASSYGPGELFF,NA,TRBV6-5,TRBJ2-2
CASTPASDINYGYTF,once,TRBV5-1,TRBJ1-2
CSASRTGPIYGYTF,NA,TRBV20-1,TRBJ1-2
CARKLAGPGELFF,once,TRBV7-2,TRBJ2-2
CASSRTNNYGYTF,NA,TRBV7-2,TRBJ1-2
CASSPGHGGETQYF,once,TRBV4-3,TRBJ2-5
CASSTALAGGPRNEQFF,NA,TRBV5-1,TRBJ2-1
CASRDRFNSPLHF,NA,TRBV19,TRBJ1-6
CASSEGLWGRANEQYF,NA,TRBV10-2,TRBJ2-7
CATQAGMYTEAFF,NA,TRBV24-1,TRBJ1-1
CASSITERAYEQYF,NA,TRBV19,TRBJ2-7
CASSLLTGWDSGRFHSNQPQHF,NA,TRBV7-6,TRBJ1-5
CASSQRTGNYGYTF,NA,TRBV4-3,TRBJ1-2
CASGQLQEQYF,NA,TRBV6-5,TRBJ2-7
CASSLATNFWVGELFF,once,TRBV5-1,TRBJ2-2
CASRPSGGTEAFF,NA,TRBV19,TRBJ1-1
CSVVRLADSYNEQFF,NA,TRBV29-1,TRBJ2-1
CSVLAESLNEQFF,NA,TRBV29-1,TRBJ2-1
CATSRAGQGYGYTF,NA,TRBV15,TRBJ1-2
CASSDQIGETQYF,NA,TRBV6-1,TRBJ2-5
CASSGASTDTQYF,NA,TRBV10-1,TRBJ2-3
CASSIRGGDTQYF,NA,TRBV19,TRBJ2-3
CASSEGTLAGGPDEQYF,NA,TRBV9,TRBJ2-7
CASSQGQGLSGNTIYF,NA,TRBV7-6,TRBJ1-3
CASSWDGQASYEQYF,few,TRBV7-9,TRBJ2-7
CASTWTSVSTDTQYF,NA,TRBV6-5,TRBJ2-3
CASSASGQFGGTEAFF,NA,TRBV7-2,TRBJ1-1
CASSTPLSGTFGEQYF,NA,TRBV28,TRBJ2-7
CASSFGGTYGYTF,NA,TRBV27,TRBJ1-2
CASSSGRSAADTQYF,NA,TRBV11-3,TRBJ2-3
CASSVSAGGVYEQYF,NA,TRBV9,TRBJ2-7
CASSVTGGGYNEQFF,NA,TRBV7-2,TRBJ2-1